The 15 T cell receptor beta chains presented below share a single source sample, sequenced in a study of blood T cells in healthy people across ages. The use of a sample-barcoded 5' primer and a J-beta primer mix characterized a second PCR of roughly 7 to 11 cycles. Each CDR3 protein is one row after TCRdb ran MiXCR on the 5' RACE reads. The sample has about 1.7 million distinct CDR3 sequences; roughly 27% are singletons. Sequenced input: blood. The receptors derive from a woman in her twenties or thirties in good health.

This clonotype was observed many times. This chain links TRBV5-1 with TRBJ2-6; the D is unclear. CDR1 is SGHRS and CDR2 is YFSETQ in the germline V gene. CDR3 length equals 17 residues. Deletions cut 4 bases from V and 0 bases from J, with 14 bases between. The CDR3 DNA sequence: TGCGCCAGCAGCCGTCGTACAGAGAGCTCTGGGGCCAACGTCCTGACTTTC. Translation: CASSRRTESSGANVLTF.

This clonotype was seen ten or more times. V is TRBV6-6 and J is TRBJ1-1; D unclear. Trimming cost V 5 bases and J 2 bases, with 6 bases left between them. The CDR3 is made up of 12 amino acids. In germline, CDR1 is MNHNY, CDR2 SVGAGI (reference sequence). The CDR3 sequence is CASSPSNTEAFF. As DNA, the CDR3 is TGTGCCAGCAGTCCCTCAAACACTGAAGCTTTCTTT.

This clonotype showed up just a few times. This sequence joins TRBV6-6 and TRBJ2-5; D is perhaps TRBD2 (5 bases). Germline assignment: CDR1 MNHNY and CDR2 SVGAGI (reference sequence). Trimming cost V 0 bases and J 5 bases, with 16 bases left between them. The CDR3 runs 16 residues. The CDR3 spells CASSYSSGGVRETQYF. The CDR3 DNA reads TGTGCCAGCAGTTACTCGAGTGGAGGAGTCCGGGAGACCCAGTACTTC.

This clonotype appeared once. One end of the junction fails to match germline, which may point to a read error. DNA for the CDR3: TGTAGTGCCAGTCCGGGGGAGTCACAAGAGACCCAGTACTTC. Residues: CSASPGESQETQYF. The chain couples TRBV20-1 to TRBJ2-5, with a possible D match to TRBD2 (6 bases). The CDR3 has 14 residues. Germline assignment: CDR1 DFQATT and CDR2 SNEGSKA (reference sequence).

This clonotype has ten or more counts. This sequence joins TRBV29-1 and TRBJ2-7; the match to TRBD1 covers 9 bases. The V gene's germline CDR1 is SQVTM and CDR2 ANQGSEA. The CDR3 sequence is 16 residues long. Trimming cost V 4 bases and J 0 bases; bases outside gene matches: 10. CDR3: CSVGGQGPHPSYEQYF. For the CDR3, the DNA is TGCAGCGTTGGGGGACAGGGACCTCATCCCTCCTACGAGCAGTACTTC.

Remarks on this clonotype: Germline and junction disagree at one end, which may indicate a read error. This rearrangement joins TRBV5-1 to TRBJ1-6; maybe TRBD1 (6 bases). The CDR3 loop spans 18 amino acids. From germline, CDR1 is SGHRS and CDR2 YFSETQ. The DNA for the CDR3 is TGCGCCAGCAGCTTGGTTTCCGGGGGCAGCTCCTATAATTCGCCCCTCCACTTT. Its translation: CASSLVSGGSSYNSPLHF.

On this clonotype: It may be a read error: a sequence one base away is much more abundant. The chain recombines TRBV29-1 with TRBJ2-1; no clear D gene. Looked up from germline, CDR1 is SQVTM and CDR2 is ANQGSEA. This CDR3 is 11 amino acids long. The CDR3 bases are TGCAGAGTTCGATTCTACAATGAGCAGTTCTTC. This translates into CRVRFYNEQFF.

This clonotype was seen ten or more times. The junction departs from germline at one end; a sequencing error may be responsible. CDR3 sequence: CASSLGTEEYEQYF. CDR3 DNA: TGCGCCAGCAGCTTAGGGACAGAGGAGTACGAGCAGTACTTC. The genes are TRBV7-9 and TRBJ2-7, with 7 bases matching TRBD1. Germline lookup yields CDR1 SEHNR and CDR2 FQNEAQ (reference sequence). This CDR3 contains 14 residues.

V usage is TRBV12-3 or TRBV12-4 and J usage is TRBJ2-3; D gene ambiguous. This CDR3 is 16 amino acids long. The V gene lost 6 bases and the J gene lost 6 bases, with 22 bases spanning the gap. CDR3 coding DNA: TGTGCCAGCAGCCCGCCTAAGAGGAGTGAGATGGATACGCAGTATTTT. This translates into CASSPPKRSEMDTQYF.

About this clonotype itself: A much larger clone sits a single nucleotide away, making a read error possible. V gene TRBV4-1 combines with J gene TRBJ1-2, with TRBD1 matching over 8 bases. This CDR3 contains 14 residues. The germline CDR1 and CDR2 sequences are MGHRA and YSYEKL. For the CDR3, the DNA is TGCGCCAGCAGCCGTGGACAGGGCAACTGTGGCTACACCTTC. This translates into CASSRGQGNCGYTF.

In this sample, this clonotype turned up many times. The gene calls are TRBV12-3 or TRBV12-4 and TRBJ2-5, with D possibly TRBD2 on 7 matching bases. The V gene lost 3 bases and the J gene lost 5 bases, with 19 bases spanning the gap. The length of the CDR3 is 16 residues. The CDR3 sequence is CASSFDRIGGAETQYF. The CDR3 bases are TGTGCCAGCAGTTTTGACAGGATTGGGGGGGCCGAGACCCAGTACTTC.

This clonotype showed up just a few times. This chain connects TRBV7-6 to TRBJ2-1; D might be TRBD1 (6 bases). With 2 bases removed from V and 11 bases from J, the gap between germline ends came to 16 bases. This CDR3 has 14 amino acids. Germline V gene lookup returns CDR1 SGHVS and CDR2 FNYEAQ. Here the CDR3 DNA reads TGTGCCAGCAGCTTACCTCTGTACAGGGCCCAGCAGTTCTTC. Translated, it gives CASSLPLYRAQQFF.

In this sample, this clonotype turned up many times. The CDR3, as DNA: TGTGCCAGCAGCCCTGGGTTAGAGACCCAGTACTTC. Protein sequence: CASSPGLETQYF. The V and J genes are TRBV12-3 or TRBV12-4 and TRBJ2-5; D ambiguous. Trimming pared 6 bases from V and 4 bases from J, leaving 9 bases between. The CDR3 runs 12 residues.

This clonotype turned up a few times. This chain uses TRBV6-1 with TRBJ2-5; D is ambiguous. CDR1 and CDR2 from the germline V gene are MNHNS and SASEGT. There are 15 residues in the CDR3. V gave up 0 bases and J gave up 2 bases, with 10 bases separating them. CDR3 nucleotide sequence: TGTGCCAGCAGTGAAGCAATTGTACAACAAGAGACCCAGTACTTC. Residues: CASSEAIVQQETQYF.

J is TRBJ1-2 and V is TRBV6-5, with 7 bases aligning to TRBD1. With V trimmed by 2 bases and J by 4 bases, 7 bases remained unmatched. Germline CDR1 is MNHEY and CDR2 is SVGAGI. CDR3 length: 15 residues. This CDR3 reads CASSYEGATGYGYTF. CDR3 nucleotides: TGTGCCAGCAGTTACGAGGGGGCGACTGGCTATGGCTACACCTTC.